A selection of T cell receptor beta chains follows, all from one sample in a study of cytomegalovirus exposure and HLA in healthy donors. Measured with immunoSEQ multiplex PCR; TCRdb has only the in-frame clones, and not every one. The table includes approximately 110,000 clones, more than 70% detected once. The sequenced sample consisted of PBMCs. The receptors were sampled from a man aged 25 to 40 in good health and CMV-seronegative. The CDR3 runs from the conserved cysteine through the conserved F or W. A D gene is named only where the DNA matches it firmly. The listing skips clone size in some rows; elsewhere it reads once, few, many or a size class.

CDR3 DNA: TGTGCCAGCAGCCAACAGAGCGGGACAACCTACGAGCAGTACTTC
CDR3 protein: CASSQQSGTTYEQYF
V gene: TRBV14
clone size: .
D gene: .
J gene: TRBJ2-7

CDR3 DNA: TGTGCCAGCAGCTTAGCGAACAGGGCCGAAGCTTTCTTT
CDR3 protein: CASSLANRAEAFF
V gene: TRBV7-6
clone size: .
D gene: .
J gene: TRBJ1-1

CDR3 DNA: TGTGCCAGCGAGGGGGACACTGAAGCTTTCTTT
CDR3 protein: CASEGDTEAFF
V gene: TRBV6-5
clone size: .
D gene: .
J gene: TRBJ1-1

CDR3 DNA: TGCAGCGTTGTAGATCCGGGAGAAGTGTGGGAGACCCAGTACTTC
CDR3 protein: CSVVDPGEVWETQYF
V gene: TRBV29-1
clone size: .
D gene: .
J gene: TRBJ2-5

CDR3 DNA: TGTGCCAGCAGGGACAGGGTTCACGAGCAGTACTTC
CDR3 protein: CASRDRVHEQYF
V gene: TRBV2
clone size: once
D gene: TRBD1
J gene: TRBJ2-7

CDR3 DNA: TGTGCCAGCAGCTTAGCGTCCCTAGCCGACTGGAATCGAGAGGCCCAGTACTTC
CDR3 protein: CASSLASLADWNREAQYF
V gene: TRBV7-2
clone size: .
D gene: .
J gene: TRBJ2-5

CDR3 DNA: TGTGCCAGCAGTGTCCGGTCTCACGAAGCTCCTGAAGCTTTCTTT
CDR3 protein: CASSVRSHEAPEAFF
V gene: TRBV6-5
clone size: few
D gene: .
J gene: TRBJ1-1

CDR3 DNA: TGCGCCAGCTCGGCCGGGACAGGGGTAGGCTACACCTTC
CDR3 protein: CASSAGTGVGYTF
V gene: TRBV5-1
clone size: .
D gene: TRBD1
J gene: TRBJ1-2

CDR3 DNA: TGTGCCAGCTCACCTGGGACAACCTACGAGCAGTACTTC
CDR3 protein: CASSPGTTYEQYF
V gene: TRBV18
clone size: .
D gene: .
J gene: TRBJ2-7

CDR3 DNA: TGTGCCTGGAGTAGGCAGGGTAACCACGAGCAGTACTTC
CDR3 protein: CAWSRQGNHEQYF
V gene: TRBV30
clone size: .
D gene: .
J gene: TRBJ2-7

CDR3 DNA: TGTGCCAGCAGTAGAAGGACAGGGGTCTCCCCATACGAGCAGTACTTC
CDR3 protein: CASSRRTGVSPYEQYF
V gene: TRBV27
clone size: .
D gene: TRBD1
J gene: TRBJ2-7

CDR3 DNA: TGTGCCTGGAGTGTGGGCAGGGATACTGAAGCTTTCTTT
CDR3 protein: CAWSVGRDTEAFF
V gene: TRBV30
clone size: .
D gene: .
J gene: TRBJ1-1

CDR3 DNA: TGTGCCAGTAAAATTCTGGGCTTGGGCTATGGCTACACCTTC
CDR3 protein: CASKILGLGYGYTF
V gene: TRBV19
clone size: .
D gene: .
J gene: TRBJ1-2

CDR3 DNA: TGCAGCGTCCAGATGAACACTGAAGCTTTCTTT
CDR3 protein: CSVQMNTEAFF
V gene: TRBV29-1
clone size: .
D gene: .
J gene: TRBJ1-1

CDR3 DNA: TGCAGCGTTGACCCCGTCCTGAACACTGAAGCTTTCTTT
CDR3 protein: CSVDPVLNTEAFF
V gene: TRBV29-1
clone size: .
D gene: .
J gene: TRBJ1-1

CDR3 DNA: TGTGCCAGCAGCATCTCAGGGGTCGGGGAAAAACTGTTTTTT
CDR3 protein: CASSISGVGEKLFF
V gene: TRBV5-6
clone size: medium-sized
D gene: .
J gene: TRBJ1-4

CDR3 DNA: TGCGCCAGCAGCCAGGTGAATACTGCTAACTATGGCTACACCTTC
CDR3 protein: CASSQVNTANYGYTF
V gene: TRBV4-1
clone size: few
D gene: .
J gene: TRBJ1-2

CDR3 DNA: TGTGCCAGCAGCTCCCGGGACAGCCCGTTCTATGGCTACACCTTC
CDR3 protein: CASSSRDSPFYGYTF
V gene: TRBV7-9
clone size: .
D gene: TRBD1
J gene: TRBJ1-2

CDR3 DNA: TGTGCCAGCAGCTGGGGACAGGCCTCGAGGAATGAGCAGTTCTTC
CDR3 protein: CASSWGQASRNEQFF
V gene: TRBV5-4
clone size: .
D gene: TRBD1
J gene: TRBJ2-1

CDR3 DNA: TGTGCCAGTAGTAGCCGGGGACTGCCAGAAAAACTGTTTTTT
CDR3 protein: CASSSRGLPEKLFF
V gene: TRBV19
clone size: .
D gene: .
J gene: TRBJ1-4

CDR3 DNA: TGTGCCAGCAGCTTAGCAGGTACAGGGATGTACAATGAGCAGTTCTTC
CDR3 protein: CASSLAGTGMYNEQFF
V gene: TRBV7-2
clone size: .
D gene: .
J gene: TRBJ2-1

CDR3 DNA: TGTGCCAGCAGCTTATCTAGCGGCCCAGATACGCAGTATTTT
CDR3 protein: CASSLSSGPDTQYF
V gene: TRBV7-2
clone size: few
D gene: TRBD2
J gene: TRBJ2-3

CDR3 DNA: TGCAGCGTTGGGAGAACTAGCGGGGGACCGGATACGCAGTATTTT
CDR3 protein: CSVGRTSGGPDTQYF
V gene: TRBV29-1
clone size: once
D gene: TRBD2
J gene: TRBJ2-3

CDR3 DNA: TGTGCCAGCAGCGTAGGTGGGACAGGGAACTCGGGGGAGCTGTTTTTT
CDR3 protein: CASSVGGTGNSGELFF
V gene: TRBV9
clone size: .
D gene: TRBD1
J gene: TRBJ2-2

CDR3 DNA: TGCAGCGTTGGAGACGTTAAGCAGTACTTC
CDR3 protein: CSVGDVKQYF
V gene: TRBV29-1
clone size: .
D gene: .
J gene: TRBJ2-7

CDR3 DNA: TGTGCCAGCAGCAGGGTGGGAGGCACTAGTTCACCCCTCCACTTT
CDR3 protein: CASSRVGGTSSPLHF
V gene: TRBV5-6
clone size: few
D gene: .
J gene: TRBJ1-6

CDR3 DNA: TGTGCCAGCAGTTTCATGGGTAGGAGAAGAAATCAGCCCCAGCATTTT
CDR3 protein: CASSFMGRRRNQPQHF
V gene: TRBV28
clone size: .
D gene: .
J gene: TRBJ1-5

CDR3 DNA: TGTGCCAGCAGCGGAGGAAGCGGGAGGGCCTCCGAGGAGCAGTACTTC
CDR3 protein: CASSGGSGRASEEQYF
V gene: TRBV9
clone size: .
D gene: TRBD2
J gene: TRBJ2-7

CDR3 DNA: TGCAGCGTTGCTGAGTCCTACGAGCAGTACTTC
CDR3 protein: CSVAESYEQYF
V gene: TRBV29-1
clone size: .
D gene: .
J gene: TRBJ2-7

CDR3 DNA: TGTGCCAGCAGCTTTTCCGGGACTACAGTAAACAATGAGCAGTTCTTC
CDR3 protein: CASSFSGTTVNNEQFF
V gene: TRBV7-2
clone size: few
D gene: TRBD2
J gene: TRBJ2-1

CDR3 DNA: TGTGCCAGCAGCTTAACAGGACAGGGGGCCGGGGAGCTGTTTTTT
CDR3 protein: CASSLTGQGAGELFF
V gene: TRBV11-2
clone size: .
D gene: TRBD1
J gene: TRBJ2-2

CDR3 DNA: TGTGCCACCAGCAGAGATGCCGGGGATGAGCAGTTCTTC
CDR3 protein: CATSRDAGDEQFF
V gene: TRBV15
clone size: .
D gene: .
J gene: TRBJ2-1

CDR3 DNA: TGTGCCAGCAGCGATAGGGACAGGGTCACCGGGGAGCTGTTTTTT
CDR3 protein: CASSDRDRVTGELFF
V gene: TRBV7-2
clone size: once
D gene: TRBD1
J gene: TRBJ2-2

CDR3 DNA: TGTGCCTGGAGTGCCGGGACTGTTGCCTTCAATGAGCAGTTCTTC
CDR3 protein: CAWSAGTVAFNEQFF
V gene: TRBV30
clone size: .
D gene: .
J gene: TRBJ2-1

CDR3 DNA: TGCAGCGTTGAGAATTCGGGCTACAATGAGCAGTTCTTC
CDR3 protein: CSVENSGYNEQFF
V gene: TRBV29-1
clone size: .
D gene: .
J gene: TRBJ2-1

CDR3 DNA: TGTGCCAGCTCACCACCGGCGGTGGAGACGCAGTTCTTC
CDR3 protein: CASSPPAVETQFF
V gene: TRBV18
clone size: .
D gene: .
J gene: TRBJ2-1

CDR3 DNA: TGTGCCAGCTCACCACCGGGAGTCAATGAGCAGTTCTTC
CDR3 protein: CASSPPGVNEQFF
V gene: TRBV18
clone size: .
D gene: .
J gene: TRBJ2-1

CDR3 DNA: TGTGCCAGCAGCGTAGTCCTTAACAATGAGCAGTTCTTC
CDR3 protein: CASSVVLNNEQFF
V gene: TRBV9
clone size: few
D gene: .
J gene: TRBJ2-1

CDR3 DNA: TGCGCCAGCAGCTTACTAGCTGTCAATGAGCAGTTCTTC
CDR3 protein: CASSLLAVNEQFF
V gene: TRBV5-1
clone size: .
D gene: .
J gene: TRBJ2-1

CDR3 DNA: TGTGCCAGCTCAGGGTTTGGACGGGGACTCCAAGAGACCCAGTACTTC
CDR3 protein: CASSGFGRGLQETQYF
V gene: TRBV27
clone size: .
D gene: .
J gene: TRBJ2-5

CDR3 DNA: TGTGCCTGGAGCGCCAGTTACAATGAGCAGTTCTTC
CDR3 protein: CAWSASYNEQFF
V gene: TRBV30
clone size: .
D gene: .
J gene: TRBJ2-1

CDR3 DNA: TGTGCCAGCAGTTACTTGGGGACAGGGGGCAATCAGCCCCAGCATTTT
CDR3 protein: CASSYLGTGGNQPQHF
V gene: TRBV6-5
clone size: few
D gene: TRBD1
J gene: TRBJ1-5

CDR3 DNA: TGTGCCAGCAGCGAGACTAGCGGGGCCTACGAGCAGTACTTC
CDR3 protein: CASSETSGAYEQYF
V gene: TRBV6-5
clone size: few
D gene: TRBD2
J gene: TRBJ2-7

CDR3 DNA: TGCAGCGGACGACGACTAGCGGCCGGGAGTGATGAGCAGTTCTTC
CDR3 protein: CSGRRLAAGSDEQFF
V gene: TRBV29-1
clone size: .
D gene: TRBD2
J gene: TRBJ2-1

CDR3 DNA: TGCGCCAGCAGCAGAAACCGGGACAGGTACAATGAGCAGTTCTTC
CDR3 protein: CASSRNRDRYNEQFF
V gene: TRBV5-1
clone size: .
D gene: TRBD1
J gene: TRBJ2-1

CDR3 DNA: TGTGCCAGCAGCTTATTAGGCGGGACGGTCACAGATACGCAGTATTTT
CDR3 protein: CASSLLGGTVTDTQYF
V gene: TRBV7-2
clone size: .
D gene: .
J gene: TRBJ2-3

CDR3 DNA: TGTGCCACCAAAGAACAGGGGAGCACCGGGGAGCTGTTTTTT
CDR3 protein: CATKEQGSTGELFF
V gene: TRBV7-3
clone size: once
D gene: TRBD1
J gene: TRBJ2-2

CDR3 DNA: TGTGCCAGCAGCGTAGCAGGGAACTCCTACAATGAGCAGTTCTTC
CDR3 protein: CASSVAGNSYNEQFF
V gene: TRBV9
clone size: .
D gene: .
J gene: TRBJ2-1

CDR3 DNA: TGCGCCAGCAGCCAAGAGGCGGGGACGAGTCAGCCCCAGCATTTT
CDR3 protein: CASSQEAGTSQPQHF
V gene: TRBV4-3
clone size: .
D gene: .
J gene: TRBJ1-5

CDR3 DNA: TGCGCCAGCAGCTTGGGACAGGGTTGGGACACTGAAGCTTTCTTT
CDR3 protein: CASSLGQGWDTEAFF
V gene: TRBV5-1
clone size: .
D gene: TRBD1
J gene: TRBJ1-1

CDR3 DNA: TGCGCCAGCAGTGATGGACTAGCGTATGAGCAGTTCTTC
CDR3 protein: CASSDGLAYEQFF
V gene: TRBV10-2
clone size: .
D gene: TRBD2
J gene: TRBJ2-1